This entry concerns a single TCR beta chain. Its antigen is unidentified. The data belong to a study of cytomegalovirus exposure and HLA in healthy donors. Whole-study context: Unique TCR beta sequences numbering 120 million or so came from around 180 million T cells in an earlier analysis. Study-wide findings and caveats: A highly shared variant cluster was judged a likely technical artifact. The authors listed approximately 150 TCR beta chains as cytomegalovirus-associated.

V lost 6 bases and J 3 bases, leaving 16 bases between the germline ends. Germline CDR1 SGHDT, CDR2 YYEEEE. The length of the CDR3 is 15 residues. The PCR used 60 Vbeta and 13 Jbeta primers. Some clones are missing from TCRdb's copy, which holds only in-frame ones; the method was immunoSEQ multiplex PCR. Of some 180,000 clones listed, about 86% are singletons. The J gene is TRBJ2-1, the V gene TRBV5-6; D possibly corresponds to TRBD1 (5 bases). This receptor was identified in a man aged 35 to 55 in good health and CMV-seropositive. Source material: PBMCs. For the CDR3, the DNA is TGTGCCAGCACCTCGCTTCTCAGGGACTACAATGAGCAGTTCTTC. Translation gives CASTSLLRDYNEQFF.